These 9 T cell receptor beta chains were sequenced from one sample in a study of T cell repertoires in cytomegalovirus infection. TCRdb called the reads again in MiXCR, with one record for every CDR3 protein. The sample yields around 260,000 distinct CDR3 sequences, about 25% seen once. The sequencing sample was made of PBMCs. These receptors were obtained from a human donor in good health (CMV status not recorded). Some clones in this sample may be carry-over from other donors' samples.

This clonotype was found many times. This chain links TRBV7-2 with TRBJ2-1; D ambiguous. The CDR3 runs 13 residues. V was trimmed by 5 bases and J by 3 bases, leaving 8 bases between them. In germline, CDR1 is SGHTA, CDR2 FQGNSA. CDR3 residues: CASSLTSYNEQFF. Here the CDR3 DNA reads TGTGCCAGCAGCCTCACGAGCTACAATGAGCAGTTCTTC.

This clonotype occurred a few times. CDR3 sequence: CASSGTGADGYTF. CDR3 DNA sequence: TGTGCCAGCAGTGGGACAGGGGCTGACGGCTACACCTTC. This chain uses TRBV2 with TRBJ1-2, with 9 nucleotides matching TRBD1. With 4 bases clipped from V and 8 bases from J, the junction kept 5 bases outside the gene matches. The CDR3 totals 13 residues. CDR1 is SNHLY and CDR2 is FYNNEI in the germline V gene.

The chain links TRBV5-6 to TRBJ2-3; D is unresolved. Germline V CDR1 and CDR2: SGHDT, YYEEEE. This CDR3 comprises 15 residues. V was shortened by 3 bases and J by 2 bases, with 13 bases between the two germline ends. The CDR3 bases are TGTGCCAGCAGCTGGTACCCCGACTCCACAGATACGCAGTATTTT. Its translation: CASSWYPDSTDTQYF.

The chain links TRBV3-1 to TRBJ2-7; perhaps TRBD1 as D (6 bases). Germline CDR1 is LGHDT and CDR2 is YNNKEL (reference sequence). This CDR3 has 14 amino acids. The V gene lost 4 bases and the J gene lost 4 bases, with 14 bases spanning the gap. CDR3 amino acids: CASSPVGTPYEQYF. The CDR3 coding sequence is TGTGCCAGCAGCCCCGTCGGGACACCTTACGAGCAGTACTTC.

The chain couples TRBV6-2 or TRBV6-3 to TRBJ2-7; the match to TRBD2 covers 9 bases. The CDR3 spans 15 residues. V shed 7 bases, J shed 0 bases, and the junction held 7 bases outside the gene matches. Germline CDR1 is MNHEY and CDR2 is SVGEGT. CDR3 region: CASTSQLAGSYEQYF. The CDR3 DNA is TGTGCCAGCACCTCGCAACTAGCGGGCTCCTACGAGCAGTACTTC.

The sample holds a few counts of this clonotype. Here the CDR3 DNA reads TGTGCCAGCAGCGCCCGCCCTTCAACTAATGAAAAACTGTTTTTT. Amino acids: CASSARPSTNEKLFF. This chain connects TRBV7-2 to TRBJ1-4; D not certain. CDR1 SGHTA and CDR2 FQGNSA come from the germline V gene. With 5 bases removed from V and 0 bases from J, the gap between germline ends came to 10 bases. This CDR3 is built from 15 residues.

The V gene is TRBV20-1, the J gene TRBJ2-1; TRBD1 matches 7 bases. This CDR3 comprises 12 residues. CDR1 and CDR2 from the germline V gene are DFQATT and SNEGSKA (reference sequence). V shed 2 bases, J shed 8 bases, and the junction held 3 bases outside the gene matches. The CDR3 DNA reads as TGCAGTGCTAGAATGCAGGGGGATGAGCAGTTCTTC. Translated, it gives CSARMQGDEQFF.

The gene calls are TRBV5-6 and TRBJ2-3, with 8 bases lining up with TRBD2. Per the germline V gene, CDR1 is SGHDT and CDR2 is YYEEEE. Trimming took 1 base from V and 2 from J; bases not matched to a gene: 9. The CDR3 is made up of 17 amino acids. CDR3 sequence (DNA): TGTGCCAGCAGCTTGACCTTGCGGGAGGCTTCCACAGATACGCAGTATTTT. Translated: CASSLTLREASTDTQYF.

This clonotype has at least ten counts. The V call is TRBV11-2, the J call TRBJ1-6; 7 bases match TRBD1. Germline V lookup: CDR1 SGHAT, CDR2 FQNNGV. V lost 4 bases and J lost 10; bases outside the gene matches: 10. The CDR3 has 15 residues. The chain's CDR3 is CASSSLQGSGSPLHF. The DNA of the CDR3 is TGTGCCAGCAGCTCGTTACAGGGGTCAGGATCACCCCTCCACTTT.